One sample yielded the 19 T cell receptor beta chains listed below, sequenced in a study of blood T cell repertoires in COVID-19. The data were produced by immunoSEQ multiplex PCR, yet TCRdb's version contains in-frame clones alone and is incomplete. The profile shows around 140,000 clones, 84% of them singletons. The material sequenced was PBMCs or T cells enriched from blood (not recorded which). All receptors derive from a man aged 45-65 years in a cohort exposed to, infected with or recovered from COVID-19 (not recorded which).

This clone has only a few counts. The chain is built from TRBV5-1 and TRBJ2-3; D gene ambiguous. The germline V gene encodes CDR1 SGHRS and CDR2 YFSETQ. V shed 4 bases and J shed 4 bases, with 10 bases lying between them. The CDR3 consists of 13 residues. The CDR3, as DNA: TGCGCCAGCAGCCCCCAGGTCCCAGATACGCAGTATTTT. This encodes CASSPQVPDTQYF.

This chain uses TRBV6-6 with TRBJ2-2; D remains ambiguous. V was shortened by 6 bases and J by 0 bases, with 14 bases between the two germline ends. Per the germline V gene, CDR1 is MNHNY and CDR2 is SVGAGI (reference sequence). The CDR3 sequence is 16 residues long. DNA for the CDR3: TGTGCCAGCAGGGCGACACGATTCGCGAACACCGGGGAGCTGTTTTTT. As protein: CASRATRFANTGELFF.

The chain carries TRBV7-9 and TRBJ1-1, with 8 nucleotides matching TRBD1. Germline CDR1 and CDR2: SEHNR and FQNEAQ (reference sequence). The CDR3 totals 14 residues. V shed 6 bases and J 1 base; nucleotides not matched to a gene: 4. CDR3 bases: TGTGCCAGCAGTCTGGACAGGGCGAACACTGAAGCTTTCTTT. Its protein is CASSLDRANTEAFF.

This sequence joins TRBV19 and TRBJ2-3; the D is unclear. Germline values: CDR1 LNHDA, CDR2 SQIVND (reference sequence). The length of the CDR3 is 15 residues. Trimming took off 5 bases at V and 0 bases at J, with 12 bases between the two ends. The CDR3 nucleotides read TGTGCCAGTAGTTCCGGTCTTATTAGCACAGATACGCAGTATTTT. This encodes CASSSGLISTDTQYF.

The chain has TRBV9 and TRBJ1-4; TRBD1 matches 7 bases. This CDR3 has 16 amino acids. Germline CDR1 and CDR2: SGDLS and YYNGEE. The V and J ends lost 0 bases and 4 bases, in that order; junction bases with no gene match: 6. The CDR3 region is CASSVDPGQFNEKLFF. As DNA, the CDR3 is TGTGCCAGCAGCGTAGACCCGGGACAGTTTAATGAAAAACTGTTTTTT.

This chain uses TRBV6-1 with TRBJ1-1; D remains unclear. Per germline, CDR1 MNHNS and CDR2 SASEGT. V was clipped by 4 bases and J by 4 bases, with 19 bases between them. The CDR3 consists of 16 residues. Here the CDR3 reads CASSAGYWELSTEAFF. CDR3 nucleotides: TGTGCCAGCAGTGCCGGGTACTGGGAGTTGAGCACTGAAGCTTTCTTT.

The chain combines TRBV9 with TRBJ1-2; D gene uncertain. V shed 3 bases and J shed 4 bases, with 7 bases lying between them. Germline V gene data show CDR1 as SGDLS and CDR2 as YYNGEE. CDR3 length: 12 residues. The CDR3 DNA follows: TGTGCCAGCAGCGAACCAGGCTATGGCTACACCTTC. This gives the protein CASSEPGYGYTF.

This clone was counted a few times. The rearrangement uses TRBV3-1 (or the pseudogene TRBV3-2) and TRBJ2-2; 7 nucleotides match TRBD2. This CDR3 has 16 residues. Germline trimming cut 1 base from V and 2 bases from J; bases unmatched to any gene: 4. The V gene's germline CDR1 is LGHDT and CDR2 YNNKEL (reference sequence). In nucleotides, the CDR3 is TGTGCCAGCAGCCAAGTGAGCGGGGTAAACACCGGGGAGCTGTTTTTT. It translates to CASSQVSGVNTGELFF.

V is TRBV5-4 and J is TRBJ1-4; perhaps TRBD1 as D (5 bases). Germline assignment: CDR1 SGHNT and CDR2 YYREEE (reference sequence). V dropped 4 bases and J dropped 8 bases, with 24 bases sitting between them. The CDR3 is made up of 17 amino acids. CDR3 in amino acids: CASSPGGSSRLGEKLFF. The CDR3 DNA reads TGTGCCAGCAGCCCGGGGGGTTCTTCCCGCCTGGGAGAAAAACTGTTTTTT.

The rearrangement links TRBV6-5 to TRBJ1-1; D is uncertain. The CDR3 runs to 12 residues. Trimming removed 6 bases from V and 11 bases from J, with 16 bases in between. The germline CDR1 and CDR2 sequences are MNHEY and SVGAGI. For the CDR3, the DNA is TGTGCCAGCAGAATACCGGGGAGAGAGGCTTTCTTT. Residues: CASRIPGREAFF.

The gene calls are TRBV7-8 and TRBJ2-7; possible D gene TRBD1, 5 bases. The CDR3 length is 15 residues. The V end was cut by 5 bases, the J end by 2 bases, with 16 bases between. CDR1 and CDR2 from the germline V gene are SGHVS and FQNEAQ. CDR3 region: CASSDNLGPAYEQYF. CDR3 sequence (DNA): TGTGCCAGCAGCGATAACCTGGGGCCGGCCTACGAGCAGTACTTC.

The V gene is TRBV4-1, the J gene TRBJ1-2; 9 positions match TRBD1. The germline V gene has CDR1 MGHRA and CDR2 YSYEKL. The CDR3 has 14 residues. The V gene end was trimmed by 1 base and the J gene end by 5 bases; junction bases not matched to a gene: 2. CDR3 DNA sequence: TGCGCCAGCAGCCAAGTAGGACAGGGGTATGGCTACACCTTC. It codes for CASSQVGQGYGYTF.

The chain has TRBV27 and TRBJ1-6; D call uncertain. Trimming pared 5 bases from V and 8 bases from J, leaving 16 bases between. This CDR3 has 15 residues. The germline CDR1 and CDR2 sequences are MNHEY and SMNVEV (reference sequence). The CDR3 region has the DNA TGTGCCAGCAGTCTGGAAGGCCAGGCGCATTCACCCCTCCACTTT. Protein product: CASSLEGQAHSPLHF.

The chain links TRBV28 to TRBJ1-1; 8 positions agree with TRBD1. The germline CDR1 and CDR2 sequences are MDHEN and SYDVKM. Trimming cost V 6 bases and J 1 base; bases outside gene matches: 7. There are 15 residues in the CDR3. CDR3 loop: CASSPQGTGNTEAFF. CDR3 DNA sequence: TGTGCCAGCAGCCCACAGGGGACAGGGAACACTGAAGCTTTCTTT.

This chain links TRBV9 with TRBJ1-6, with D uncertain. Germline V gene sequence: CDR1 SGDLS, CDR2 YYNGEE. CDR3 length equals 15 residues. V shed 0 bases and J shed 10 bases, with 14 bases lying between them. CDR3 DNA: TGTGCCAGCAGCGTAGCTGCTCAAGCGGGATCACCCCTCCACTTT. It codes for CASSVAAQAGSPLHF. The whole variable domain, remainder taken from reference TRBV9 and TRBJ1-6, is DSGVTQTPKHLITATGQRVTLRCSPRSGDLSVYWYQQSLDQGLQFLIQYYNGEERAKGNILERFSAQQFPDLHSELNLSSLELGDSALYFCASSVAAQAGSPLHFGNGTRLTVT.

The rearrangement uses TRBV18 and TRBJ2-7; weak D call: TRBD1 (6 bases). The CDR3 contains 13 residues. Germline loops: CDR1 KGHSH, CDR2 LQKENI. V was pared by 0 bases and J by 6 bases, with 9 bases between. The CDR3 reads CASSPPSRGEQYF. The CDR3 bases are TGTGCCAGCTCACCACCGAGCAGGGGCGAGCAGTACTTC.

The chain employs TRBV24-1 and TRBJ2-1; 8 nucleotides align to TRBD2. In germline, CDR1 is KGHDR, CDR2 SFDVKD. Germline trimming cut 3 bases from V and 7 bases from J; bases unmatched to any gene: 10. The CDR3 is made up of 16 amino acids. CDR3 DNA sequence: TGTGCCACCAGTGATCTTCTAGCGGGTGGAGGGAATGAGCAGTTCTTC. Translating it yields CATSDLLAGGGNEQFF.

The chain has TRBV18 and TRBJ1-1, with 9 nucleotides matching TRBD1. V was pared by 3 bases and J by 1 base, with 18 bases of the junction left unmatched. This CDR3 region has 20 residues. Germline V gene lookup returns CDR1 KGHSH and CDR2 LQKENI. Written as DNA, the CDR3 is TGTGCCAGCTCACCTAACTCCTATACAGGGGGCCCTTTGAAGAACACTGAAGCTTTCTTT. Protein sequence: CASSPNSYTGGPLKNTEAFF. The full variable domain, rest sourced from reference TRBV18 and TRBJ1-1, is NAGVMQNPRHLVRRRGQEARLRCSPMKGHSHVYWYRQLPEEGLKFMVYLQKENIIDESGMPKERFSAEFPKEGPSILRIQQVVRGDSAAYFCASSPNSYTGGPLKNTEAFFGQGTRLTVV.

The count of this clone is one. This chain connects TRBV5-8 to TRBJ2-5; 9 bases align to TRBD2. This CDR3 comprises 15 residues. With V trimmed by 2 bases and J by 4 bases, 6 bases remained unmatched. The germline CDR1 and CDR2 sequences are SGHTS and YDEGEE. This CDR3 is CASSFGTSTVETQYF. DNA of the CDR3: TGTGCCAGCAGCTTCGGGACTAGCACGGTAGAGACCCAGTACTTC.